This T cell receptor (beta chain) was sequenced for a study of blood T cell repertoires in COVID-19. Study in general: Italy, Spain and the United States were the sources of the convalescent and acute COVID-19 samples. T cells, B-cell-depleted T cells, or PBMCs supplied cDNA or gDNA.

V was trimmed by 3 bases and J by 6 bases, leaving 12 bases between them. The germline V gene encodes CDR1 SNHLY and CDR2 FYNNEI. CDR3 length: 14 amino acids. This clone was counted once. In the original processing: Scientists estimated how many nucleated cells there were by amplifying reference gene primers. The data were produced by immunoSEQ multiplex PCR, yet TCRdb's version contains in-frame clones alone and is incomplete. That table furnishes V, J and clone size, whereas the DNA furnished D and trimming. The repertoire holds hundreds of thousands of clones, about 88% seen once, with approximately 3% in the top ten.

Sequences were obtained from PBMCs or T cells enriched from blood (not recorded which). The gene calls are TRBV2 and TRBJ1-5, with D unresolved. The sequence was collected from a woman aged 45-65 years who had recovered from COVID-19. Here the CDR3 reads CASSDIRGAQPQHF. In DNA, the CDR3 is TGTGCCAGCAGTGACATACGAGGAGCTCAGCCCCAGCATTTT.